This T cell receptor (beta chain) was recorded in a study of cytomegalovirus exposure and HLA in healthy donors. CDR3 length equals 15 residues. CDR1 LNHDA and CDR2 SQIVND come from the germline V gene (reference sequence). The ends lost 3 bases at V and 4 bases at J; junction bases unmatched: 6. Sequencing used immunoSEQ multiplex PCR; TCRdb keeps in-frame clones, though not all of them. The data show 130,000 to 150,000 clones, 89% seen once. Turning to this clone: Its antigen is currently unknown.

General study results and limits: The authors listed around 150 TCR beta chains as cytomegalovirus-associated. Under in vitro conditions, a few CMV-associated chains were confirmed as specific for CMV antigens. The classifier reportedly diagnosed cytomegalovirus status with high specificity and sensitivity.

The source material was PBMCs. This clonotype was sampled from a woman between 18 and 29 years old in good health and CMV-seropositive. This chain uses TRBV19 with TRBJ1-5; 7 nucleotides align to TRBD1. The CDR3 nucleotides are TGTGCCAGTAGTATGGGTAGGGGGCAGAATCAGCCCCAGCATTTT. Translation gives CASSMGRGQNQPQHF.